Listed here are 24 T cell receptor beta chains from one sample, sequenced in a study of OX40 agonist ivuxolimab in advanced cancers. TCRdb keeps only in-frame clones here, not all; method: immunoSEQ multiplex PCR. The table shows over 20,000 clones, with 65% to 90% occurring only once. This specimen consisted of CD4+ or CD8+ T cells sorted from blood, obtained in a trial of the OX40 agonist ivuxolimab. The receptors stem from an adult with an advanced solid tumor such as melanoma, head and neck, liver or kidney cancer.

V usage is TRBV18 and J usage is TRBJ1-1, with 10 bases lining up with TRBD1. The CDR3 contains 16 residues. V was clipped by 6 bases and J by 6 bases; unmatched bases: 13. Germline V gene lookup returns CDR1 KGHSH and CDR2 LQKENI. CDR3 in amino acids: CASSPRRDRGSAEAFF. The CDR3 DNA reads as TGTGCCAGCTCGCCCCGGAGGGACAGGGGATCGGCTGAAGCTTTCTTT.

V usage is TRBV27 and J usage is TRBJ2-7; D unresolved. CDR1 MNHEY and CDR2 SMNVEV come from the germline V gene (reference sequence). V lost 3 bases and J lost 5, with 5 bases in between. The CDR3 has 11 amino acids. The CDR3 here is CASSFSHEQYF. The CDR3 coding sequence is TGTGCCAGCAGTTTCAGTCACGAGCAGTACTTC.

The chain recombines TRBV5-1 with TRBJ2-2; 16 bases line up with TRBD2. Germline V gene sequence: CDR1 SGHRS, CDR2 YFSETQ. This CDR3 is built from 18 residues. The V segment lost 4 bases and the J segment 4 bases; nucleotides outside the gene matches: 7. CDR3 nucleotide sequence: TGCGCCAGCAGCCACGGGACTAGCGGGAGGGGTGGCACCGGGGAGCTGTTTTTT. Its translation is CASSHGTSGRGGTGELFF.

This chain uses TRBV27 with TRBJ2-3; D uncertain. Germline CDR1 reads MNHEY; CDR2 reads SMNVEV (reference sequence). V was shortened by 4 bases and J by 2 bases, with 4 bases between the two germline ends. This CDR3 region has 12 residues. The CDR3 DNA follows: TGTGCCAGCAGTTCGAACACAGATACGCAGTATTTT. Translation gives CASSSNTDTQYF.

The V and J genes are TRBV27 and TRBJ2-3; D perhaps matches TRBD2 (7 bases). The length of the CDR3 is 15 residues. Trimming shortened V by 5 bases and J by 2 bases, and 14 bases separated the two germline ends. Per the germline V gene, CDR1 is MNHEY and CDR2 is SMNVEV (reference sequence). CDR3 bases: TGTGCCAGCAGTCGAGGGGGGGCATTCACAGATACGCAGTATTTT. Translated, it gives CASSRGGAFTDTQYF.

The rearrangement uses TRBV7-3 and TRBJ2-1, with D hard to call. The CDR3 length is 14 residues. CDR1 and CDR2 from the germline V gene are SGHTA and FQGTGA. With 0 bases removed from V and 7 bases from J, the gap between germline ends came to 10 bases. The CDR3 sequence is CASSLTIMGNEQFF. CDR3 nucleotide sequence: TGTGCCAGCAGCTTAACGATAATGGGGAATGAGCAGTTCTTC.

This chain links TRBV9 with TRBJ2-3; unclear D gene. This CDR3 spans 14 amino acids. V lost 0 bases, J lost 2 bases, and 7 bases lay in between. The germline V gene encodes CDR1 SGDLS and CDR2 YYNGEE. For the CDR3, the DNA is TGTGCCAGCAGCGTAGGGGGATCCACAGATACGCAGTATTTT. Translation: CASSVGGSTDTQYF.

Remarks on this clone: The sample contains more than one DNA sequence encoding this CDR3. DNA for the CDR3: TGCAGTGCCGGAAGAACTGAAGCTTTCTTT. This codes for CSAGRTEAFF. The genes are TRBV20-1 and TRBJ1-1; D not resolved. The V and J ends lost 6 bases and 5 bases respectively, with 7 bases between them. Germline CDR1 reads DFQATT; CDR2 reads SNEGSKA (reference sequence). The CDR3 sequence is 10 residues long.

This clone was seen more than once but under ten times. CDR3 coding DNA: TGTGCCAGCAGCCCGCGACTAGCGGGATGGCAAGAGACCCAGTACTTC. Its protein is CASSPRLAGWQETQYF. J is TRBJ2-5 and V is TRBV7-8; 11 bases map to TRBD2. J gave up 2 bases and V 5 bases, and 7 bases lay outside the gene matches. The germline gives CDR1 SGHVS, CDR2 FQNEAQ. The CDR3 has 16 residues.

J is TRBJ1-1 and V is TRBV19, with 9 bases lining up with TRBD1. Germline V gene data show CDR1 as LNHDA and CDR2 as SQIVND (reference sequence). The CDR3 totals 16 residues. The trim removed 4 bases at V and 0 bases at J, leaving 6 bases unmatched. The chain's CDR3 is CASSTGQGYMNTEAFF. The CDR3 coding sequence is TGTGCCAGTAGTACCGGACAGGGGTATATGAACACTGAAGCTTTCTTT.

This chain connects TRBV29-1 to TRBJ1-1, with D uncertain. Germline V CDR1 and CDR2: SQVTM, ANQGSEA. The germline V and J ends were trimmed by 3 bases and 5 bases, with 13 bases remaining between them. CDR3 length: 13 amino acids. The CDR3 loop reads CSVDPGVRTEAFF. Written as DNA, the CDR3 is TGCAGCGTTGACCCCGGGGTTCGAACTGAAGCTTTCTTT.

This chain connects TRBV7-9 to TRBJ1-3, with D possibly being TRBD1 (5 bases). Germline V gene sequence: CDR1 SEHNR, CDR2 FQNEAQ (reference sequence). V shed 5 bases and J shed 4 bases, with 18 bases lying between them. The length of the CDR3 is 16 residues. The CDR3 sequence: CASSGRVGGTGNTIYF. CDR3 DNA: TGTGCCAGCAGCGGCAGGGTCGGGGGGACGGGAAACACCATATATTTT.

The chain is built from TRBV5-1 and TRBJ2-1; 8 bases align to TRBD2. The CDR3 has 16 amino acids. Per the germline V gene, CDR1 is SGHRS and CDR2 is YFSETQ. Trimming removed 6 bases from V and 7 bases from J; junction bases left unmatched: 15. This CDR3 is CASIKDPGRGGNEQFF. The CDR3 nucleotides read TGCGCCAGCATCAAAGACCCGGGACGGGGGGGGAATGAGCAGTTCTTC.

This clone was observed a handful of times. The chain combines TRBV2 with TRBJ2-2; tentatively, D is TRBD1 or TRBD2 (6 bases each). Between the trimmed V and J ends, which lost 6 bases and 6 bases, there was a span of 17 bases. The CDR3 is made up of 15 amino acids. CDR1 and CDR2 from the germline V gene are SNHLY and FYNNEI. The CDR3 loop reads CASRDPGGGPGELFF. The CDR3 nucleotides are TGTGCCAGCAGGGACCCCGGAGGGGGACCCGGGGAGCTGTTTTTT.

The chain links TRBV7-3 to TRBJ2-1; D gene unclear. This CDR3 comprises 17 residues. From germline, CDR1 is SGHTA and CDR2 FQGTGA. Trimming took 4 bases from V and 2 from J, leaving 18 bases between them. CDR3 region: CASSSRASPGPYNEQFF. In DNA, the CDR3 is TGTGCCAGCAGCTCACGGGCCTCCCCGGGCCCCTACAATGAGCAGTTCTTC.

The chain combines TRBV7-8 with TRBJ2-2; no clear D. Germline V gives CDR1 SGHVS, CDR2 FQNEAQ. This CDR3 has 14 amino acids. V lost 1 base and J 5 bases, leaving 8 bases between the germline ends. The CDR3 nucleotides are TGTGCCAGCAGCTTAGTTGTAGTAACCGGGGAGCTGTTTTTT. Translating gives CASSLVVVTGELFF.

V and J are TRBV7-2 and TRBJ2-5; a weak D match, TRBD2 (5 bases). V was pared by 3 bases and J by 5 bases, with 16 bases between. This CDR3 is 15 amino acids long. The germline V gene has CDR1 SGHTA and CDR2 FQGNSA. The CDR3 loop is CASSFDRGVVETQYF. DNA of the CDR3: TGTGCCAGCAGCTTCGATCGGGGTGTCGTGGAGACCCAGTACTTC.

This clone has only one observation. The genes are TRBV7-2 and TRBJ1-4; D may be TRBD1 (6 bases). CDR1 and CDR2 (germline): SGHTA, FQGNSA. V gave up 8 bases and J gave up 4 bases, with 14 bases separating them. This CDR3 spans 14 amino acids. The CDR3 DNA sequence: TGTGCCAGCTCTATGGACAGCCTTAATGAAAAACTGTTTTTT. It translates to CASSMDSLNEKLFF. The full variable domain, its missing parts supplied by reference TRBV7-2 and TRBJ1-4, is GAGVSQSPSNKVTEKGKDVELRCDPISGHTALYWYRQSLGQGLEFLIYFQGNSAPDKSGLPSDRFSAERTGGSVSTLTIQRTQQEDSAVYLCASSMDSLNEKLFFGSGTQLSVL.

V gene TRBV27 combines with J gene TRBJ1-2, with D possibly TRBD1 on 5 matching bases. Trimming shortened V by 11 bases and J by 1 base, and 17 bases separated the two germline ends. Germline V CDR1 and CDR2: MNHEY, SMNVEV (reference sequence). This CDR3 comprises 14 residues. The CDR3: CAGAYRLLNYGYTF. CDR3 bases: TGTGCCGGAGCCTACAGGCTCCTTAACTATGGCTACACCTTC.

The V gene is TRBV25-1, the J gene TRBJ2-7; no clear D gene. This CDR3 contains 14 residues. The V and J ends lost 5 bases and 4 bases respectively, with 15 bases between them. Germline V gene lookup returns CDR1 MGHDK and CDR2 SYGVNS. CDR3 sequence: CASSYFGFGYEQYF. The CDR3, as DNA: TGTGCCAGCAGTTACTTCGGCTTTGGTTACGAGCAGTACTTC.

This chain links TRBV6-1 with TRBJ1-1, with D perhaps TRBD1 (6 bases). The CDR3 spans 15 residues. Between the trimmed V and J ends, which lost 3 bases and 3 bases, there was a span of 14 bases. Germline V lookup: CDR1 MNHNS, CDR2 SASEGT. The CDR3 protein is CASSEGGGWDTEAFF. The CDR3 DNA follows: TGTGCCAGCAGTGAGGGGGGGGGCTGGGACACTGAAGCTTTCTTT.

This chain uses TRBV18 with TRBJ2-5; D remains ambiguous. The CDR3 has 13 residues. Germline V gene lookup returns CDR1 KGHSH and CDR2 LQKENI. The V end lost 4 bases, the J end lost 5 bases, and 11 bases lay between the germline ends. CDR3 in amino acids: CASSLRPAETQYF. Written as DNA, the CDR3 is TGTGCCAGCTCACTACGGCCCGCCGAGACCCAGTACTTC.

This clone was seen a few times. The rearrangement uses TRBV19 and TRBJ1-3; D gene uncertain. The CDR3 has 12 residues. V was cut by 10 bases and J by 0 bases, with 7 bases left in between. In germline, CDR1 is LNHDA, CDR2 SQIVND (reference sequence). The CDR3 DNA is TGTGCCACTAGGAGCTCTGGAAACACCATATATTTT. It is translated as CATRSSGNTIYF.

This chain uses TRBV12-5 with TRBJ2-3; 11 bases are shared with TRBD2. The CDR3 contains 15 residues. V dropped 2 bases and J dropped 5; count of bases not matched to a gene: 3. Germline V gene data show CDR1 as LGHNT and CDR2 as FRNRAP. The DNA for the CDR3 is TGTGCTAGTGGTTTGTCAGGACTAGCGGGAGATACGCAGTATTTT. It yields the protein CASGLSGLAGDTQYF. The full variable domain, in which reference TRBV12-5 and TRBJ2-3 provide the parts outside the CDR3, is DARVTQTPRHKVTEMGQEVTMRCQPILGHNTVFWYRQTMMQGLELLAYFRNRAPLDDSGMPKDRFSAEMPDATLATLKIQPSEPRDSAVYFCASGLSGLAGDTQYFGPGTRLTVL.